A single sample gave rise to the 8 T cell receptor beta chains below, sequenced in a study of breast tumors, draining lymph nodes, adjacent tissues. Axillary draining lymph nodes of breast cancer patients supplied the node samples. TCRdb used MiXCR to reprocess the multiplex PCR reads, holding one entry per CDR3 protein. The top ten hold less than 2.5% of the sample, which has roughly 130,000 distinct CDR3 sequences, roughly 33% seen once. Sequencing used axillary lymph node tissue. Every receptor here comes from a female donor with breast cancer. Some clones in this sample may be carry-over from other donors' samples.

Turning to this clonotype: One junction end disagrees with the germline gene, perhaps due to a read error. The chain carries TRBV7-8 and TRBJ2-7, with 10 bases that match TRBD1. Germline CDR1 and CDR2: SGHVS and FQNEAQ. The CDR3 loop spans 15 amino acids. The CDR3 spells CASSLAPGQGIEQHF. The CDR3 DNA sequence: TGTGCCAGCAGCTTAGCGCCGGGACAGGGGATTGAGCAGCACTTC.

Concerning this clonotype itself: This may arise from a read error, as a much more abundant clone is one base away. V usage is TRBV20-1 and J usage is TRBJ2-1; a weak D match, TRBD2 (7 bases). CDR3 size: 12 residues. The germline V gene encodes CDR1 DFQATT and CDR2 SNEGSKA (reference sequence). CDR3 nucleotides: TGCAGTGCGGGGGGGGGGCGCAATGAGCAGCTCTTC. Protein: CSAGGGRNEQLF.

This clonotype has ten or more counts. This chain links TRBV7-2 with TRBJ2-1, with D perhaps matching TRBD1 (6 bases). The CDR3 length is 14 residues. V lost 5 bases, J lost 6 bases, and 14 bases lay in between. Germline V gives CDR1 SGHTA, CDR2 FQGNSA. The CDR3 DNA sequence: TGTGCCAGCAGCGTTCCGGGACACCTCAATGAGCAGTTCTTC. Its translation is CASSVPGHLNEQFF. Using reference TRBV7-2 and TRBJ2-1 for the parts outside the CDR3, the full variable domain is GAGVSQSPSNKVTEKGKDVELRCDPISGHTALYWYRQSLGQGLEFLIYFQGNSAPDKSGLPSDRFSAERTGGSVSTLTIQRTQQEDSAVYLCASSVPGHLNEQFFGPGTRLTVL.

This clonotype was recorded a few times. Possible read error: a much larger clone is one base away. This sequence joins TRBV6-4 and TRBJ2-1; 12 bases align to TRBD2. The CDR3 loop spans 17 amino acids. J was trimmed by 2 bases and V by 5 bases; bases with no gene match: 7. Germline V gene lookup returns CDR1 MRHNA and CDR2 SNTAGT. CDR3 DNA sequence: TGTGCCAGCAGTCAATACGGACTAGCGGGGACCTACAATGAGCAGTTCTTC. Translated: CASSQYGLAGTYNEQFF.

The CDR3 loop is CASSDRDSQETQYF. The DNA of the CDR3 is TGTGCCAGCAGTGACCGAGACAGCCAAGAGACCCAGTACTTC. This rearrangement joins TRBV6-4 to TRBJ2-5; D perhaps matches TRBD1 (5 bases). Per germline, CDR1 MRHNA and CDR2 SNTAGT. V shed 2 bases and J shed 1 base, with 8 bases lying between them. The CDR3 runs to 14 residues.

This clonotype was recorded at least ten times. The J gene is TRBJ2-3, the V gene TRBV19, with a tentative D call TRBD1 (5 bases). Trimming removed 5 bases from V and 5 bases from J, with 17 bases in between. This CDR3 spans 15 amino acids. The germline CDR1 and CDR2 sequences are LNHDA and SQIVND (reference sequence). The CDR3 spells CASSLQAGLGDTQYF. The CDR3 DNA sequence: TGTGCCAGTAGTTTACAGGCAGGTCTCGGAGATACGCAGTATTTT.

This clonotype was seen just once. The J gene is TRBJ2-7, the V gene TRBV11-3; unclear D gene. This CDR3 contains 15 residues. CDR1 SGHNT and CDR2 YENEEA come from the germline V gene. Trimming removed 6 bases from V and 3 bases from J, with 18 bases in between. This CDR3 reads CASRLFWKWGYEQYF. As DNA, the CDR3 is TGTGCCAGCAGGCTCTTTTGGAAGTGGGGCTACGAGCAGTACTTC.

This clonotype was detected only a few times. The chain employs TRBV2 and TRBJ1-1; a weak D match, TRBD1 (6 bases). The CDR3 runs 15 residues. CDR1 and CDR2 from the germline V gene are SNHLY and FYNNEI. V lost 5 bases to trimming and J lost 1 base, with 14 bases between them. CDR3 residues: CASSPPGRGNTEAFF. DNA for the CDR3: TGTGCCAGCAGTCCCCCGGGCAGGGGGAACACTGAAGCTTTCTTT.